This section outlines one T cell receptor (beta chain) sequence together with its context. Its antigen is undetermined. This CDR3 spans 16 amino acids. In germline, CDR1 is MNHNS, CDR2 SASEGT. Trimming removed 3 bases from V and 0 bases from J, with 14 bases in between. Each cDNA held unique molecular identifiers, and template switching gave it a universal primer site. MiXCR was run by TCRdb on the 5' RACE reads, yielding one entry per CDR3 protein. The table shows some 570,000 distinct CDR3 sequences, with 20% to 25% occurring only once. This entry belongs to a study of identical twins. Study-wide results and caveats: Excess twin sharing in beta out-of-frame sequences was weaker.

With no exceptions, donors were healthy Caucasians. The data were also submitted as part of a second study, on yellow fever vaccine responses in identical twins.

This chain uses TRBV6-1 with TRBJ1-1; D unresolved. The receptor comes from a woman between 18 and 29 years old in good health. Sequenced material: CD4+ T cells sorted from blood. CDR3 DNA: TGTGCCAGCAGTGATTGGCAGGAAAGGATGAACACTGAAGCTTTCTTT. Translation: CASSDWQERMNTEAFF.